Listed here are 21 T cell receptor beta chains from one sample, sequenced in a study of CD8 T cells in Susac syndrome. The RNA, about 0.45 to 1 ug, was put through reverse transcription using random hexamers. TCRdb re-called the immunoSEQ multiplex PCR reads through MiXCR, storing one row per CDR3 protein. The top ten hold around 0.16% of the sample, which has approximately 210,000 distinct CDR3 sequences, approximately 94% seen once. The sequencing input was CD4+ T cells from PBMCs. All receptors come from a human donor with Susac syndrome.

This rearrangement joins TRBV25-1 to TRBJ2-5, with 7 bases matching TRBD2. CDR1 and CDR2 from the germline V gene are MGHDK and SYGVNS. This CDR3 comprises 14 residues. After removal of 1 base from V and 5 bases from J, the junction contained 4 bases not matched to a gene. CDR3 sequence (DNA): TGTGCCAGCAGTGAATTTAAGGGAGGGGAGACCCAGTACTTC. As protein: CASSEFKGGETQYF.

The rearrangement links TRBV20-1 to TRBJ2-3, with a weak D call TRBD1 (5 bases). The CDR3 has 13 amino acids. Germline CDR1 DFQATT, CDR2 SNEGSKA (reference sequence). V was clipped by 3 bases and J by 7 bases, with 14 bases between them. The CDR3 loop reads CSASPVGANTQYF. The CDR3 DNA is TGCAGTGCTAGCCCGGTTGGGGCGAATACGCAGTATTTT.

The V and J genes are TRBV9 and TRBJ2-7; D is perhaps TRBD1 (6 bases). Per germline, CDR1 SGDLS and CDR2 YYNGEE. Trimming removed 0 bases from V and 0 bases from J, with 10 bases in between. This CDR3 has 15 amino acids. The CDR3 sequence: CASSVGGTTSYEQYF. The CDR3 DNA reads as TGTGCCAGCAGCGTAGGAGGGACAACCTCCTACGAGCAGTACTTC.

The DNA of the CDR3 is TGTGCCAGCACCCCAAGGTCGGGGAGCACTGAAGCTTTCTTT. Its translation is CASTPRSGSTEAFF. The chain uses TRBV12-3 or TRBV12-4 and TRBJ1-1, with D uncertain. The CDR3 consists of 14 residues. V lost 7 bases and J 4 bases, leaving 16 bases between the germline ends.

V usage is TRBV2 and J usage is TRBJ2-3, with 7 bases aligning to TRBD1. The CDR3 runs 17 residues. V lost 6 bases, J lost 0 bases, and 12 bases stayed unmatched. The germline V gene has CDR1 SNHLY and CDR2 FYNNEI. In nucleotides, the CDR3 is TGTGCCAGCAGCGCCGAGAGGACAGGTAGTAGCACAGATACGCAGTATTTT. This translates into CASSAERTGSSTDTQYF.

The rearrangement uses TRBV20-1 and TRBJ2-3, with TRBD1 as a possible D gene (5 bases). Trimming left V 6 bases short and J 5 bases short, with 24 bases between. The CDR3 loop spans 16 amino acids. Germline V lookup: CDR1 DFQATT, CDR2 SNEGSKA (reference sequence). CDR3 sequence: CSAPHKGQGGRDTQYF. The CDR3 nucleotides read TGCAGTGCCCCTCACAAGGGGCAGGGCGGTCGAGATACGCAGTATTTT.

CDR3 sequence (DNA): TGTGCCAGCAGTTCCCCCGGGACAGGGCTCTACGAGCAGTACTTC. Translated, it gives CASSSPGTGLYEQYF. This sequence joins TRBV6-5 and TRBJ2-7; TRBD1 aligns across 9 bases. V was clipped by 4 bases and J by 3 bases; unmatched bases: 7. The CDR3 is 15 amino acids. Germline CDR1 MNHEY, CDR2 SVGAGI.

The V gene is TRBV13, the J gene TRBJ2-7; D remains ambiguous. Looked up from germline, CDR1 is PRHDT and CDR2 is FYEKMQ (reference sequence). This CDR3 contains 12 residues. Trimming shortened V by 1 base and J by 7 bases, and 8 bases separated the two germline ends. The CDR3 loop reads CASSLVNSEQYF. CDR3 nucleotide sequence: TGTGCCAGCAGCTTAGTAAACTCAGAGCAGTACTTC.

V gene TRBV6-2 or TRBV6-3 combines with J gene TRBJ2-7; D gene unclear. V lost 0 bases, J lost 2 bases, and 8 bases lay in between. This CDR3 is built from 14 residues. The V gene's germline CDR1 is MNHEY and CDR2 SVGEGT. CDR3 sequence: CASSYSIAAYEQYF. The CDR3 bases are TGTGCCAGCAGTTACTCGATAGCCGCCTACGAGCAGTACTTC.

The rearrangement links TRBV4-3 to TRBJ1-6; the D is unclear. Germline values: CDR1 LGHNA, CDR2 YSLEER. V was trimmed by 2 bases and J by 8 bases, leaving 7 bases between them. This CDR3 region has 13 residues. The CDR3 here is CASSQISYSPLHF. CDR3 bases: TGCGCCAGCAGCCAAATAAGTTATTCACCCCTCCACTTT.

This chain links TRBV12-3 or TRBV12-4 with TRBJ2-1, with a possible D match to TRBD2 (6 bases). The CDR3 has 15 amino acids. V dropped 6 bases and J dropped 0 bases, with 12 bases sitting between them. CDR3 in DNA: TGTGCCAGCAGGTCCGGGGGTAGCTCCTACAATGAGCAGTTCTTC. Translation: CASRSGGSSYNEQFF.

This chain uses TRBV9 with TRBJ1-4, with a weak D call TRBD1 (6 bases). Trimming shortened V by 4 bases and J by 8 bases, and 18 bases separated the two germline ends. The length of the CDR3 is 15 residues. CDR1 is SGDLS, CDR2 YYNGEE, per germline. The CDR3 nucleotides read TGTGCCAGCAGCCCCCGAGGGGGGCTAATGGAAAAACTGTTTTTT. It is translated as CASSPRGGLMEKLFF.

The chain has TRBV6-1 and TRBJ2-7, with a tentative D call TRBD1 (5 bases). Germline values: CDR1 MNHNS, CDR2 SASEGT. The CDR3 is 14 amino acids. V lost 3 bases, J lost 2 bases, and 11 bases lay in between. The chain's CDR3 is CASSDFQGAYEQYF. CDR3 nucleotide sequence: TGTGCCAGCAGTGACTTCCAGGGTGCCTACGAGCAGTACTTC.

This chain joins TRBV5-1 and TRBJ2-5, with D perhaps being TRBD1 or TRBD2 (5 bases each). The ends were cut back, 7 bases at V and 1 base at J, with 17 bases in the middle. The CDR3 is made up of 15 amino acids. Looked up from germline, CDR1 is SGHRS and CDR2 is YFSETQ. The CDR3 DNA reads TGCGCCAGCTTCCGGGCCACAGGAGGCCAAGAGACCCAGTACTTC. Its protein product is CASFRATGGQETQYF.

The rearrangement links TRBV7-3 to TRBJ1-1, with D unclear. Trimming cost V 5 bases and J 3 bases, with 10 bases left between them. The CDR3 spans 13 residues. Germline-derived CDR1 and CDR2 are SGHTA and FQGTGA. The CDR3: CASSPNGYTEAFF. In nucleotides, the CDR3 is TGTGCCAGCAGCCCAAACGGATACACTGAAGCTTTCTTT.

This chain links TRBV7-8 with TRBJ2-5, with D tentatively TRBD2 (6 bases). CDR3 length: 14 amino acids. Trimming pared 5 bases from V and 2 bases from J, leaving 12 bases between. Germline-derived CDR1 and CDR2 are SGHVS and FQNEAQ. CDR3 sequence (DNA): TGTGCCAGCAGCCCTCACGGGACTCAAGAGACCCAGTACTTC. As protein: CASSPHGTQETQYF.

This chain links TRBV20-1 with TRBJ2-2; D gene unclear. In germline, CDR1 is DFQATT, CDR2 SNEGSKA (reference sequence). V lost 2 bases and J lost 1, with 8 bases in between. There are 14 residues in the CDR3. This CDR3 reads CSARLFGNTGELFF. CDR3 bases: TGCAGTGCTAGATTGTTTGGGAACACCGGGGAGCTGTTTTTT.

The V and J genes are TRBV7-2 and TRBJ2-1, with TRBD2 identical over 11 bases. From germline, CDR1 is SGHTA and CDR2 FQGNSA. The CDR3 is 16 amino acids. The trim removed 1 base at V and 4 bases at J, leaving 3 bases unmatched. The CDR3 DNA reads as TGTGCCAGCAGCTTAGAAGGACTAGCGGGTTACAATGAGCAGTTCTTC. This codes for CASSLEGLAGYNEQFF.

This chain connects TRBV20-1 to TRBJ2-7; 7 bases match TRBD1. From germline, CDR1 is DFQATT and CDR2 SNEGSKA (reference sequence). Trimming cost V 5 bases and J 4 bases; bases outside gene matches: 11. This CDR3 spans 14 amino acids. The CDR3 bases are TGCAGTGCTTTCCAGACAGGGTCCAGGTACGAGCAGTACTTC. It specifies CSAFQTGSRYEQYF.

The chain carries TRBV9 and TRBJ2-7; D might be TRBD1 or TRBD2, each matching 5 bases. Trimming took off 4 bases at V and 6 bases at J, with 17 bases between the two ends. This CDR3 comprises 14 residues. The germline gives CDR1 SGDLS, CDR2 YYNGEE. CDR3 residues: CASSPVGAPGEQYF. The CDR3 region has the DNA TGTGCCAGCAGCCCGGTCGGGGCCCCCGGCGAGCAGTACTTC.

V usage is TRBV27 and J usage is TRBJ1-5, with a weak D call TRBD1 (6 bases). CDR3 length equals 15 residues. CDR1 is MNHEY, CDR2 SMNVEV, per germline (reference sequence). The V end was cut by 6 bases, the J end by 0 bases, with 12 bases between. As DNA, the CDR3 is TGTGCCAGCAGGGAGGGGACAACTAGCAATCAGCCCCAGCATTTT. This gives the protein CASREGTTSNQPQHF.